Shown below are 20 T cell receptor beta chains from a single sample sequenced in a study of blood T cell repertoires in COVID-19. This table comes from immunoSEQ multiplex PCR, and its TCRdb copy is limited to in-frame clones, with some not included. The sample lists 100,000 to 150,000 clones; about 80% were seen once. Source material: peripheral blood. The receptors stem from a woman between 50 and 59 years old with acute or convalescent COVID-19.

The chain combines TRBV6-6 with TRBJ2-3; 7 bases align to TRBD2. Germline values: CDR1 MNHNY, CDR2 SVGAGI (reference sequence). Trimming cost V 8 bases and J 4 bases; bases outside gene matches: 3. There are 12 residues in the CDR3. For the CDR3, the DNA is TGTGCCAGCGGACTAGTCCCAGATACGCAGTATTTT. It yields the protein CASGLVPDTQYF.

The chain is built from TRBV7-3 and TRBJ2-2; TRBD2 matches 10 bases. The CDR3 runs 15 residues. Per the germline V gene, CDR1 is SGHTA and CDR2 is FQGTGA. The trim removed 4 bases at V and 6 bases at J, leaving 5 bases unmatched. Here the CDR3 reads CASSSGTSAAGELFF. The CDR3, as DNA: TGTGCCAGCAGCTCCGGGACTAGCGCGGCCGGGGAGCTGTTTTTT.

The CDR3 nucleotides read TGTGCCAGTAGCAACAGGGGGGAGACCGGGGAGCTGTTTTTT. It specifies CASSNRGETGELFF. J is TRBJ2-2 and V is TRBV2, with 8 nucleotides matching TRBD1. The germline gives CDR1 SNHLY, CDR2 FYNNEI. The junction had 8 bases not matched to a gene; V was cut back by 9 bases and J by 5 bases. The CDR3 extends over 14 amino acids.

The count of this clone is one. V gene TRBV19 combines with J gene TRBJ1-5, with 8 bases fitting TRBD1. The ends lost 3 bases at V and 9 bases at J; junction bases unmatched: 7. This CDR3 has 14 residues. Germline loops: CDR1 LNHDA, CDR2 SQIVND (reference sequence). CDR3 amino acids: CASSMGQVRGPQHF. CDR3 nucleotide sequence: TGTGCCAGTAGTATGGGACAGGTCCGGGGGCCCCAGCATTTT.

The gene calls are TRBV5-8 and TRBJ2-7; TRBD1 matches at 9 bases. With V trimmed by 6 bases and J by 5 bases, 9 bases remained unmatched. This CDR3 region has 14 residues. The germline CDR1 and CDR2 sequences are SGHTS and YDEGEE. The chain's CDR3 is CASNVGTGTHEQYF. DNA for the CDR3: TGTGCCAGCAACGTTGGGACAGGGACCCACGAGCAGTACTTC.

This clone was recorded once. The V gene is TRBV4-1, the J gene TRBJ2-3; a weak D match, TRBD1 (6 bases). The V and J ends lost 0 bases and 6 bases respectively, with 22 bases between them. The CDR3 loop spans 18 amino acids. Germline V gene data show CDR1 as MGHRA and CDR2 as YSYEKL. As DNA, the CDR3 is TGCGCCAGCAGCCAAGATGATCTCTCCTCCATAAGGGGGGATACGCAGTATTTT. Translated, it gives CASSQDDLSSIRGDTQYF.

This clone has only one observation. The rearrangement joins TRBV11-2 to TRBJ1-2; TRBD1 aligns across 7 bases. The CDR3 loop spans 17 amino acids. The junction had 12 bases not matched to a gene; V was cut back by 4 bases and J by 1 base. CDR1 and CDR2 (germline): SGHAT, FQNNGV. CDR3 loop: CASSSPRQQGRNYGYTF. The CDR3 nucleotides are TGTGCCAGCAGCTCCCCACGCCAACAGGGGCGTAACTATGGCTACACCTTC.

The CDR3, as DNA: TGTGCCAGCAGCCAATACCAGGGGGCTGAAGCTTTCTTT. The encoded protein is CASSQYQGAEAFF. The rearrangement joins TRBV3-1 (or the pseudogene TRBV3-2) to TRBJ1-1, with 7 bases fitting TRBD1. The CDR3 extends over 13 amino acids. V shed 2 bases and J 6 bases; nucleotides not matched to a gene: 3. Per germline, CDR1 LGHDT and CDR2 YNNKEL (reference sequence).

This clone has only a few counts. This chain's CDR3 is CASSQDLSFNQPQHF. DNA for the CDR3: TGCGCCAGCAGCCAAGATCTTTCCTTCAATCAGCCCCAGCATTTT. The rearrangement links TRBV4-1 to TRBJ1-5; D gene unclear. CDR1 is MGHRA and CDR2 is YSYEKL in the germline V gene. CDR3 length: 15 residues. V was clipped by 0 bases and J by 3 bases, with 9 bases between them.

V usage is TRBV10-1 and J usage is TRBJ2-3; TRBD2 matches 7 bases. CDR3 size: 14 residues. V shed 5 bases and J 6 bases; nucleotides not matched to a gene: 8. Germline CDR1 and CDR2: WNHNN and SYGVQD (reference sequence). The CDR3 reads CASSTGGWVDTQYF. In DNA form, the CDR3 reads TGCGCCAGCAGTACGGGAGGTTGGGTGGATACGCAGTATTTT.

This chain joins TRBV9 and TRBJ1-1, with a weak D call TRBD1 (6 bases). The CDR3 has 14 amino acids. Trimming left V 2 bases short and J 3 bases short, with 11 bases between. Germline V lookup: CDR1 SGDLS, CDR2 YYNGEE. The CDR3 is CASSVTPGDTEAFF. The CDR3 coding sequence is TGTGCCAGCAGCGTGACTCCAGGGGACACTGAAGCTTTCTTT.

The genes are TRBV27 and TRBJ2-1; 14 bases align to TRBD2. The germline V gene encodes CDR1 MNHEY and CDR2 SMNVEV (reference sequence). The CDR3 totals 15 residues. V was clipped by 7 bases and J by 3 bases; unmatched bases: 2. In nucleotides, the CDR3 is TGTGCCAGCACCGGGACTAGCGGGAGCTACAATGAGCAGTTCTTC. Amino acids: CASTGTSGSYNEQFF.

This chain uses TRBV7-9 with TRBJ2-6; the match to TRBD1 covers 8 bases. J gave up 1 base and V 5 bases, and 13 bases lay outside the gene matches. The CDR3 contains 19 residues. Germline CDR1 reads SEHNR; CDR2 reads FQNEAQ (reference sequence). The CDR3 is CASSPFPGTGPSGANVLTF. In DNA form, the CDR3 reads TGTGCCAGCAGCCCCTTCCCCGGGACAGGCCCATCTGGGGCCAACGTCCTGACTTTC.

Here the CDR3 reads CAWSVPSTSVGGTDTQYF. The CDR3 coding sequence is TGTGCCTGGAGTGTACCCTCGACTAGTGTCGGGGGCACAGATACGCAGTATTTT. The chain uses TRBV30 and TRBJ2-3; perhaps TRBD2 as D (6 bases). This CDR3 is 18 amino acids long. Germline V CDR1 and CDR2: GTSNPN, SVGIG (reference sequence). V lost 0 bases, J lost 1 base, and 20 bases lay in between.

The chain employs TRBV6-5 and TRBJ2-7; 12 nucleotides line up with TRBD2. The CDR3 length is 13 residues. Germline lookup yields CDR1 MNHEY and CDR2 SVGAGI. V dropped 6 bases and J dropped 5; count of bases not matched to a gene: 2. The CDR3 DNA reads as TGTGCCAGCAGGACTAGCGGGAGTAACGAGCAGTACTTC. This encodes CASRTSGSNEQYF.

The chain links TRBV19 to TRBJ1-2, with 8 bases aligning to TRBD1. Germline V gene lookup returns CDR1 LNHDA and CDR2 SQIVND (reference sequence). The CDR3 is 13 amino acids. The ends lost 3 bases at V and 7 bases at J; junction bases unmatched: 4. CDR3 nucleotide sequence: TGTGCCAGTAGTATCGGTACAGGGGGTGGCTACACCTTC. Translated, it gives CASSIGTGGGYTF.

This sequence joins TRBV10-3 and TRBJ1-2; D gene unclear. Trimming removed 3 bases at V and 3 bases at J, with 8 bases between. The CDR3 has 13 amino acids. Germline CDR1 and CDR2: ENHRY and SYGVKD. DNA of the CDR3: TGTGCCATCAGTGAAAACAGCTACTATGGCTACACCTTC. Translated, it gives CAISENSYYGYTF.

This chain connects TRBV18 to TRBJ1-3, with D maybe TRBD1 (6 bases). This CDR3 has 17 amino acids. Germline V gives CDR1 KGHSH, CDR2 LQKENI. The germline V and J ends were trimmed by 2 bases and 0 bases, with 14 bases remaining between them. Here the CDR3 reads CASSPSTGTRSGNTIYF. CDR3 nucleotide sequence: TGTGCCAGCTCACCAAGCACCGGGACACGCTCTGGAAACACCATATATTTT. The variable domain in full, completed from reference TRBV18 and TRBJ1-3, reads NAGVMQNPRHLVRRRGQEARLRCSPMKGHSHVYWYRQLPEEGLKFMVYLQKENIIDESGMPKERFSAEFPKEGPSILRIQQVVRGDSAAYFCASSPSTGTRSGNTIYFGEGSWLTVV.

The chain employs TRBV28 and TRBJ2-2, with 8 bases identical to TRBD1. The V gene's germline CDR1 is MDHEN and CDR2 SYDVKM. This CDR3 spans 17 amino acids. The V and J ends lost 4 bases and 4 bases, in that order; junction bases with no gene match: 11. This chain's CDR3 is CASSSFLGGTGTGELFF. The CDR3 DNA is TGTGCCAGCAGTTCCTTCCTTGGGGGGACAGGCACCGGGGAGCTGTTTTTT.

The chain couples TRBV4-1 to TRBJ2-3; 14 positions match TRBD2. The CDR3 has 20 amino acids. The ends lost 4 bases at V and 0 bases at J; junction bases unmatched: 12. Germline CDR1 MGHRA, CDR2 YSYEKL. This CDR3 is CASSPTGLAGGITSTDTQYF. The CDR3 region has the DNA TGCGCCAGCAGCCCAACTGGACTAGCGGGGGGCATAACTAGCACAGATACGCAGTATTTT.